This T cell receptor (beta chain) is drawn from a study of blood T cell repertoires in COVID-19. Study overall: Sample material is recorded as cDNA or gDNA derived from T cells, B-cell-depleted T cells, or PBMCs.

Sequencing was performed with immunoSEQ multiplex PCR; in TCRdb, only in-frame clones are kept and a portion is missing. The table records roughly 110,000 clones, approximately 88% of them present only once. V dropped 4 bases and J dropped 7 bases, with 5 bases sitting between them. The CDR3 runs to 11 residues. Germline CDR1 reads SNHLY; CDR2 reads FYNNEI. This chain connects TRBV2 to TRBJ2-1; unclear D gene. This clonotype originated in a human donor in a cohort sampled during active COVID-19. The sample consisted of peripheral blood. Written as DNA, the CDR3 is TGTGCCAGCAGTGTCCAGAATGAGCAGTTCTTC. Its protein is CASSVQNEQFF.